These 22 T cell receptor beta chains were all obtained from the same sample, sequenced in a study of T cells in Graves' hyperthyroidism and ophthalmopathy. Authors of the study amplified TCR beta CDR3 regions from RNA transcripts. Primed by the HTBI set, a first-round RT-PCR was run on the TCR CDR3. TCRdb reprocessed the multiplex PCR reads via MiXCR and lists one record per CDR3 protein. Among approximately 620,000 distinct CDR3 sequences, approximately 16% were seen once, and the ten largest hold about 3.5%. Sequencing was performed on blood. Every receptor here comes from a woman in her 40s with Graves' ophthalmopathy.

CDR3 sequence reads: CASSPLVRSPLHF. The CDR3 nucleotides read TGTGCCAGCAGCCCCTTAGTAAGGTCACCCCTCCACTTT. V gene TRBV28 combines with J gene TRBJ1-6; D ambiguous. Germline loops: CDR1 MDHEN, CDR2 SYDVKM. Trimming pared 6 bases from V and 10 bases from J, leaving 13 bases between. The CDR3 has 13 residues.

Many counts were recorded for this clonotype. The rearrangement joins TRBV2 to TRBJ2-1; D possibly corresponds to TRBD2 (5 bases). V was cut by 6 bases and J by 0 bases, with 12 bases left in between. CDR1 and CDR2 from the germline V gene are SNHLY and FYNNEI. The CDR3 contains 15 residues. CDR3 sequence: CASRGDLSSYNEQFF. The DNA of the CDR3 is TGTGCCAGCAGGGGAGATCTTAGCTCCTACAATGAGCAGTTCTTC.

V is TRBV7-3 and J is TRBJ1-1; D is perhaps TRBD1 (5 bases). Trimming cost V 2 bases and J 0 bases, with 10 bases left between them. The germline V gene has CDR1 SGHTA and CDR2 FQGTGA. The CDR3 length is 15 residues. Here the CDR3 reads CASSLLGAMNTEAFF. The CDR3 DNA is TGTGCCAGCAGCTTATTAGGGGCGATGAACACTGAAGCTTTCTTT.

The chain recombines TRBV7-2 with TRBJ1-6, with D unclear. Germline V gives CDR1 SGHTA, CDR2 FQGNSA. The CDR3 length is 13 residues. Trimming shortened V by 0 bases and J by 13 bases, and 10 bases separated the two germline ends. The CDR3 DNA follows: TGTGCCAGCAGCTTAGCGCTCCATCACCCCCTCCACTTT. Translating it yields CASSLALHHPLHF.

In this sample, this clonotype turned up once. The chain is built from TRBV15 and TRBJ2-1; 7 bases map to TRBD1. The CDR3 is 15 amino acids. The germline gives CDR1 LNHNV, CDR2 YYDKDF (reference sequence). J gave up 5 bases and V 4 bases, and 8 bases lay outside the gene matches. In DNA form, the CDR3 reads TGTGCCACCAGCACAGCCGGGACAGTAGACAATGAGCAGTTCTTC. This sequence encodes CATSTAGTVDNEQFF.

This clonotype has just a few counts. This may be a read error, as it is one base from a much larger clone. The chain is built from TRBV28 and TRBJ2-1; 9 nucleotides agree with TRBD1. This CDR3 comprises 15 residues. CDR1 and CDR2 (germline): MDHEN, SYDVKM. This chain's CDR3 is CVSSSTTGGGNEQFF. In DNA, the CDR3 is TGTGTCAGCAGTTCGACGACAGGGGGAGGGAATGAGCAGTTCTTC.

This clonotype has ten or more counts. The chain is built from TRBV12-3 or TRBV12-4 and TRBJ2-7; D unresolved. Trimming stripped 5 bases from V and 0 bases from J, with 11 bases between. The CDR3 loop spans 14 amino acids. CDR3 in amino acids: CASSPQVVSYEQYF. The CDR3 region has the DNA TGTGCCAGCAGTCCACAAGTAGTCTCCTACGAGCAGTACTTC.

At least ten counts were recorded for this clonotype. V is TRBV20-1 and J is TRBJ2-1; 7 positions match TRBD2. Germline assignment: CDR1 DFQATT and CDR2 SNEGSKA (reference sequence). The junction had 9 bases not matched to a gene; V was cut back by 5 bases and J by 8 bases. The CDR3 has 13 amino acids. The CDR3 DNA is TGCAGTGCTGGAGGGGCGGGGGTCTATGAGCAGTTCTTC. Residues: CSAGGAGVYEQFF.

This clonotype was counted many times. J is TRBJ1-6 and V is TRBV11-1, with D possibly matching TRBD1 (5 bases). The CDR3 has 15 amino acids. The V end was cut by 5 bases, the J end by 10 bases, with 18 bases between. Germline assignment: CDR1 SGHAT and CDR2 FQDESV (reference sequence). CDR3 coding DNA: TGTGCCAGCAGCGCCCGGGACGGAACCAGGTCACCCCTCCACTTT. Translation gives CASSARDGTRSPLHF. The full variable domain, its missing parts supplied by reference TRBV11-1 and TRBJ1-6, is EAEVAQSPRYKITEKSQAVAFWCDPISGHATLYWYRQILGQGPELLVQFQDESVVDDSQLPKDRFSAERLKGVDSTLKIQPAELGDSAMYLCASSARDGTRSPLHFGNGTRLTVT.

This clonotype has ten or more counts. The rearrangement links TRBV7-8 to TRBJ2-5; 8 nucleotides line up with TRBD2. Trimming took 4 bases from V and 5 from J; bases not matched to a gene: 9. The length of the CDR3 is 15 residues. Germline CDR1 SGHVS, CDR2 FQNEAQ. CDR3 nucleotide sequence: TGTGCCAGCAGCTCCCCAGCGGGAGAGGTGGAGACCCAGTACTTC. This translates into CASSSPAGEVETQYF.

The chain employs TRBV20-1 and TRBJ2-3; 7 nucleotides match TRBD2. This CDR3 is built from 13 residues. J was trimmed by 4 bases and V by 1 base; bases with no gene match: 2. The germline V gene encodes CDR1 DFQATT and CDR2 SNEGSKA (reference sequence). The CDR3 protein is CSARGGSADTQYF. CDR3 in DNA: TGCAGTGCTAGAGGCGGGAGTGCAGATACGCAGTATTTT.

This clonotype appeared many times. This chain uses TRBV6-1 with TRBJ2-1, with 11 bases aligning to TRBD2. The CDR3 covers 18 residues. Germline CDR1 and CDR2: MNHNS and SASEGT. The V segment lost 5 bases and the J segment 9 bases; nucleotides outside the gene matches: 18. CDR3 region: CASSRAQSGTSGWSEQFF. The CDR3 DNA sequence: TGTGCCAGCAGTCGGGCACAGTCCGGGACTAGCGGATGGAGTGAGCAGTTCTTC.

This clonotype was seen ten or more times. J is TRBJ2-3 and V is TRBV20-1, with D perhaps TRBD2 (6 bases). Germline V gives CDR1 DFQATT, CDR2 SNEGSKA (reference sequence). The CDR3 contains 14 residues. Trimming stripped 1 base from V and 3 bases from J, with 11 bases between. CDR3 sequence (DNA): TGCAGTGCTAGAGTGGGGGGTCGGACAGATACGCAGTATTTT. It translates to CSARVGGRTDTQYF.

CDR3 loop: CASSENHSTYEQYF. The DNA of the CDR3 is TGTGCCAGCAGTGAAAACCACAGCACCTACGAGCAGTACTTC. V is TRBV2 and J is TRBJ2-7; no clear D. The V end was cut by 2 bases, the J end by 2 bases, with 10 bases between. The CDR3 runs to 14 residues. Germline CDR1 and CDR2: SNHLY and FYNNEI. The full variable domain, its missing parts supplied by reference TRBV2 and TRBJ2-7, is EPEVTQTPSHQVTQMGQEVILRCVPISNHLYFYWYRQILGQKVEFLVSFYNNEISEKSEIFDDQFSVERPDGSNFTLKIRSTKLEDSAMYFCASSENHSTYEQYFGPGTRLTVT.

V gene TRBV28 combines with J gene TRBJ2-1, with a possible D match to TRBD2 (6 bases). The CDR3 consists of 12 residues. CDR1 and CDR2 (germline): MDHEN, SYDVKM. Trimming shortened V by 8 bases and J by 7 bases, and 12 bases separated the two germline ends. DNA for the CDR3: TGTGCCAGCTACGGGGGAGTGAATGAGCAGTTCTTC. Protein product: CASYGGVNEQFF.

This clonotype was detected many times. The genes are TRBV3-1 and TRBJ2-1; TRBD1 aligns across 7 bases. The junction had 1 base not matched to a gene; V was cut back by 4 bases and J by 7 bases. The germline CDR1 and CDR2 sequences are LGHDT and YNNKEL (reference sequence). The CDR3 runs 12 residues. The CDR3 loop is CASSPTGNEQFF. In DNA, the CDR3 is TGTGCCAGCAGCCCGACAGGGAATGAGCAGTTCTTC.

This clonotype was detected a few times. This chain uses TRBV6-4 with TRBJ2-3; 7 positions agree with TRBD2. This CDR3 contains 16 residues. From germline, CDR1 is MRHNA and CDR2 SNTAGT. J lost 0 bases, V lost 3 bases, and 6 bases had no gene match. CDR3 nucleotides: TGTGCCAGCAGTGAAGGAACGGGAGGAAGCACAGATACGCAGTATTTT. Translated: CASSEGTGGSTDTQYF.

The chain has TRBV30 and TRBJ2-2; TRBD2 might be the D (6 bases). This CDR3 has 13 residues. Trimming pared 5 bases from V and 13 bases from J, leaving 20 bases between. The germline gives CDR1 GTSNPN, CDR2 SVGIG (reference sequence). The CDR3 coding sequence is TGTGCCTGGGGCCTATATGATACCGGGAGGCTGTTTTTT. Protein: CAWGLYDTGRLFF.

This clonotype appeared many times. J is TRBJ1-1 and V is TRBV12-3 or TRBV12-4, with 11 bases fitting TRBD1. The CDR3 has 14 residues. V gave up 7 bases and J gave up 3 bases; unmatched junction bases: 4. The CDR3 DNA reads TGTGCCAGCACTGGGGACAGGGGGGACACTGAAGCTTTCTTT. Protein sequence: CASTGDRGDTEAFF.

This clonotype was seen at least ten times. The rearrangement joins TRBV28 to TRBJ2-3, with a tentative D call TRBD2 (6 bases). CDR3 length equals 18 residues. Per germline, CDR1 MDHEN and CDR2 SYDVKM. V was trimmed by 5 bases and J by 0 bases, leaving 21 bases between them. The CDR3 region is CASSPILGSGDSTDTQYF. Written as DNA, the CDR3 is TGTGCCAGCAGTCCAATCCTCGGTAGCGGTGATAGCACAGATACGCAGTATTTT.

This clonotype was counted at least ten times. This chain connects TRBV12-3 or TRBV12-4 to TRBJ2-1; D unresolved. The CDR3 extends over 11 amino acids. Trimming left V 2 bases short and J 8 bases short, with 4 bases between. CDR3 region: CASSLRDEQFF. CDR3 coding DNA: TGTGCCAGCAGTTTAAGGGATGAGCAGTTCTTC.

This clonotype was detected ten times or more. The J gene is TRBJ2-7, the V gene TRBV11-2, with D tentatively TRBD2 (5 bases). The CDR3 consists of 13 residues. The germline CDR1 and CDR2 sequences are SGHAT and FQNNGV. V was clipped by 6 bases and J by 0 bases, with 9 bases between them. The CDR3 DNA reads TGTGCCAGCAGTTTCGGGGTCTCCTACGAGCAGTACTTC. Protein sequence: CASSFGVSYEQYF.